Listed here are 6 T cell receptor beta chains from one sample, sequenced in a study of cytomegalovirus exposure and HLA in healthy donors. With 60 Vbeta and 13 Jbeta primers, the PCR was carried out. Data came from immunoSEQ multiplex PCR; TCRdb stores just in-frame clones and leaves some out. In the table there are about 130,000 clones, around 82% of which are singletons. Sequencing input: PBMCs. These receptors were collected from a man in his thirties or forties in good health and CMV-seropositive.

The rearrangement joins TRBV18 to TRBJ2-1; TRBD2 matches 8 bases. This CDR3 has 16 residues. V lost 0 bases to trimming and J lost 12 bases; unmatched junction nucleotides: 13. Germline V gene sequence: CDR1 KGHSH, CDR2 LQKENI. CDR3 DNA sequence: TGTGCCAGCTCACCACCTTCAGTAGCGGGAAATATTGGGCAGTTCTTC. It specifies CASSPPSVAGNIGQFF.

The chain is built from TRBV10-1 and TRBJ2-1, with TRBD2 as a possible D gene (7 bases). Per the germline V gene, CDR1 is WNHNN and CDR2 is SYGVQD (reference sequence). V dropped 5 bases and J dropped 6 bases, with 14 bases sitting between them. CDR3 length: 14 residues. The CDR3 coding sequence is TGCGCCAGCAGTTTTGGCGGGGGCTCCAATGAGCAGTTCTTC. This translates into CASSFGGGSNEQFF.

This clone was seen a few times. The V gene is TRBV28, the J gene TRBJ2-7; the match to TRBD2 covers 13 bases. V lost 8 bases to trimming and J lost 4 bases; unmatched junction nucleotides: 5. Germline V lookup: CDR1 MDHEN, CDR2 SYDVKM. This CDR3 comprises 14 residues. In DNA form, the CDR3 reads TGTGCCAGCCGGACTAGCGGGAGTAGGTACGAGCAGTACTTC. Translated: CASRTSGSRYEQYF.

The count of this clone is one. V gene TRBV27 combines with J gene TRBJ1-2, with D possibly TRBD1 on 6 matching bases. The CDR3 loop spans 15 amino acids. The germline V and J ends were trimmed by 6 bases and 7 bases, with 21 bases remaining between them. The germline gives CDR1 MNHEY, CDR2 SMNVEV (reference sequence). The CDR3 loop reads CASRGTDSGELGYTF. The CDR3 DNA sequence: TGTGCCAGCAGGGGAACGGACAGTGGAGAGCTTGGCTACACCTTC.

V is TRBV7-6 and J is TRBJ2-7; 7 nucleotides line up with TRBD2. This CDR3 contains 16 residues. Trimming took 1 base from V and 0 from J; bases not matched to a gene: 6. Per germline, CDR1 SGHVS and CDR2 FNYEAQ. The CDR3 DNA is TGTGCCAGCAGCTTAGGTGGGGGAGGGAACTCCTACGAGCAGTACTTC. Its protein product is CASSLGGGGNSYEQYF.

V and J are TRBV18 and TRBJ1-1; no clear D. Germline loops: CDR1 KGHSH, CDR2 LQKENI. CDR3 length: 11 amino acids. V was cut by 3 bases and J by 6 bases, with 5 bases left in between. CDR3 residues: CASSPGAEAFF. The DNA for the CDR3 is TGTGCCAGCTCACCGGGCGCTGAAGCTTTCTTT.